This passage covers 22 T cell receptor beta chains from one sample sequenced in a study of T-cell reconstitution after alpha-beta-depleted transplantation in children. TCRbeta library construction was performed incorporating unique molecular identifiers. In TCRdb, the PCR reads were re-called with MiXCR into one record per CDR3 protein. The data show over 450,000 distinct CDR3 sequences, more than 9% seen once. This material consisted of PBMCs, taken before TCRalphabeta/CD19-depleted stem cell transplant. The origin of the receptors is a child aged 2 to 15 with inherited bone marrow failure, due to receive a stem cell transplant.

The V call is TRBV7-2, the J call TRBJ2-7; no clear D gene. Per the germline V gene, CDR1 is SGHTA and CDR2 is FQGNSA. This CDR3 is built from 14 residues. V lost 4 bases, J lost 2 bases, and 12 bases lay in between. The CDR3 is CASSSQTYTYEQYF. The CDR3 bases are TGTGCCAGCAGCTCCCAAACATATACCTACGAGCAGTACTTC.

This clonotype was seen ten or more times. The CDR3 sequence: CSVRGLAGPRQVDNEQFF. CDR3 nucleotide sequence: TGCAGCGTTCGGGGACTAGCGGGTCCCAGGCAAGTTGACAATGAGCAGTTCTTC. The chain uses TRBV29-1 and TRBJ2-1; 12 bases agree with TRBD2. The CDR3 extends over 18 amino acids. CDR1 is SQVTM and CDR2 is ANQGSEA in the germline V gene. The V segment lost 5 bases and the J segment 5 bases; nucleotides outside the gene matches: 16.

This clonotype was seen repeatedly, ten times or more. The CDR3 sequence: CASSSPGGRMADTQYF. For the CDR3, the DNA is TGTGCCAGCTCCTCCCCCGGGGGGCGGATGGCAGATACGCAGTATTTT. The chain combines TRBV28 with TRBJ2-3; a weak D match, TRBD2 (7 bases). V was cut by 8 bases and J by 4 bases, with 22 bases left in between. Germline lookup yields CDR1 MDHEN and CDR2 SYDVKM. This CDR3 region has 16 residues.

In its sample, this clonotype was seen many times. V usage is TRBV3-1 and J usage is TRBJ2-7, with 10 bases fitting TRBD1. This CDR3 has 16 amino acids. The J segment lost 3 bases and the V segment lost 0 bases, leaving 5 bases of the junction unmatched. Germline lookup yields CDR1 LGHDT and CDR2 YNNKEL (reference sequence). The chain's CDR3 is CASSQDRGQGDYEQYF. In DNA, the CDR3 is TGTGCCAGCAGCCAAGATCGAGGACAGGGGGACTACGAGCAGTACTTC.

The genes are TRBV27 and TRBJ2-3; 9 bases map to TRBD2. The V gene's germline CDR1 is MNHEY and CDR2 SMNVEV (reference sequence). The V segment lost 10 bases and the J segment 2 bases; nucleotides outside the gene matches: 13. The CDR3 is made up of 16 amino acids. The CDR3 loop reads CATGKVAGGATDTQYF. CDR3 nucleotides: TGTGCCACCGGGAAAGTGGCGGGAGGGGCCACAGATACGCAGTATTTT.

CDR3 region: CASSQDGVQGADYEQYF. As DNA, the CDR3 is TGCGCCAGCAGCCAAGATGGGGTCCAGGGGGCCGACTACGAGCAGTACTTC. The V and J genes are TRBV4-3 and TRBJ2-7; 8 bases are shared with TRBD1. With V trimmed by 0 bases and J by 3 bases, 10 bases remained unmatched. This CDR3 comprises 17 residues. CDR1 and CDR2 from the germline V gene are LGHNA and YSLEER.

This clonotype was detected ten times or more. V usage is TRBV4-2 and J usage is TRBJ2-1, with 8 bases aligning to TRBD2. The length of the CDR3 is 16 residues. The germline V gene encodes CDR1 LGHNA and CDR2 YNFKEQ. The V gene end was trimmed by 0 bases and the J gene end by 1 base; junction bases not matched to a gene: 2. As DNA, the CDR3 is TGTGCCAGCAGCCAAGAAGCGGGGGCGTCCTACAATGAGCAGTTCTTC. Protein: CASSQEAGASYNEQFF.

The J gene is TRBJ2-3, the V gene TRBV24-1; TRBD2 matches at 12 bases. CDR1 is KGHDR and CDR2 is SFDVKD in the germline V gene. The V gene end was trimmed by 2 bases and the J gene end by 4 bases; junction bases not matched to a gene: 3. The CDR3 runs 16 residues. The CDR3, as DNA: TGTGCCACCAGTGATTGGAGACTAGCGGGAGCAGATACGCAGTATTTT. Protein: CATSDWRLAGADTQYF.

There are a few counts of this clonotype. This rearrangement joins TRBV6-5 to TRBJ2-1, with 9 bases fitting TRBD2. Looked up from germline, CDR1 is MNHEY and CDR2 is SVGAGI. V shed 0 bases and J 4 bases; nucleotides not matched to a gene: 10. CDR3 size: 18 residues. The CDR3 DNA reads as TGTGCCAGCAGTTACTCGATCAGCATGGCGGGAGGGTACAATGAGCAGTTCTTC. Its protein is CASSYSISMAGGYNEQFF.

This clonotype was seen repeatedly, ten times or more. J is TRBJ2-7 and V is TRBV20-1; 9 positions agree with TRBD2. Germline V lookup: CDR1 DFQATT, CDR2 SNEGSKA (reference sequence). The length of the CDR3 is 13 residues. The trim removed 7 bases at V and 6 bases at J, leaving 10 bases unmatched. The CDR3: CSVGAGGPFEQYF. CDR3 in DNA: TGCAGTGTAGGGGCGGGAGGGCCATTCGAGCAGTACTTC.

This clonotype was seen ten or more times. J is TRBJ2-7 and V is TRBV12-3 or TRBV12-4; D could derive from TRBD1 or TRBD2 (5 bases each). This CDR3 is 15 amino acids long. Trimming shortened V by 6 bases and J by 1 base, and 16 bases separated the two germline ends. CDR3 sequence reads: CASSGGGKGSYEQYF. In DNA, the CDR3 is TGTGCCAGCAGCGGTGGGGGAAAGGGGTCCTACGAGCAGTACTTC.

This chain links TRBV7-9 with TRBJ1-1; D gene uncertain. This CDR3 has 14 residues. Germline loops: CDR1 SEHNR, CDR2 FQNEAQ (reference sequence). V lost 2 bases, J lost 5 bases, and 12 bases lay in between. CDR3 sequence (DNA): TGTGCCAGCAGCTTACGAGCCTCGGGGACTGAAGCTTTCTTT. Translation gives CASSLRASGTEAFF.

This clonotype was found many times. CDR3 loop: CSLFGTHQETQYF. The CDR3, as DNA: TGCAGTCTTTTCGGGACACACCAAGAGACCCAGTACTTC. The rearrangement uses TRBV20-1 and TRBJ2-5; possible D gene TRBD1, 6 bases. Trimming stripped 8 bases from V and 0 bases from J, with 13 bases between. The CDR3 is 13 amino acids. Germline V gives CDR1 DFQATT, CDR2 SNEGSKA (reference sequence).

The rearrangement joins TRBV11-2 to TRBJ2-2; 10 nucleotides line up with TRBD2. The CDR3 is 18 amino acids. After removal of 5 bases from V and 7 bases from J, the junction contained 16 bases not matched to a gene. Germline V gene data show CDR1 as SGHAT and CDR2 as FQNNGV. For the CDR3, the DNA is TGTGCCAGCAGCACCGAGAGGGGGCTAGCGGGAGTGGGCGGGGAGCTGTTTTTT. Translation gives CASSTERGLAGVGGELFF.

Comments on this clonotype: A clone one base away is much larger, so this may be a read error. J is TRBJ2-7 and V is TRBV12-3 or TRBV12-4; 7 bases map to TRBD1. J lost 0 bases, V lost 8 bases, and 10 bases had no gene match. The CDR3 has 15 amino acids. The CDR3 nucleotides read TGTGCCAGCGGTTCAGGGACAGCCCGCTCCTACGAGCAGTACTTC. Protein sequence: CASGSGTARSYEQYF.

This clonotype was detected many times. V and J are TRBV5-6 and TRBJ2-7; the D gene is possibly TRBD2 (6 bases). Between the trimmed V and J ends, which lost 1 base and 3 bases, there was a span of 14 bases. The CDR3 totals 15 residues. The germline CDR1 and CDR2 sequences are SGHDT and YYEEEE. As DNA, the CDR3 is TGTGCCAGCAGCTTGATGGAGGGAGGCAACTACGAGCAGTACTTC. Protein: CASSLMEGGNYEQYF. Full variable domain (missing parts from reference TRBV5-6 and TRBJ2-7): DAGVTQSPTHLIKTRGQQVTLRCSPKSGHDTVSWYQQALGQGPQFIFQYYEEEERQRGNFPDRFSGHQFPNYSSELNVNALLLGDSALYLCASSLMEGGNYEQYFGPGTRLTVT.

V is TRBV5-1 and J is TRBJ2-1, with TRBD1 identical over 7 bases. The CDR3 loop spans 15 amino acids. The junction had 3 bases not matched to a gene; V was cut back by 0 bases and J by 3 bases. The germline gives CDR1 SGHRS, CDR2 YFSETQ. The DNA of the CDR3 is TGCGCCAGCAGCTTGGAGTACAGGGGCTACAATGAGCAGTTCTTC. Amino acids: CASSLEYRGYNEQFF.

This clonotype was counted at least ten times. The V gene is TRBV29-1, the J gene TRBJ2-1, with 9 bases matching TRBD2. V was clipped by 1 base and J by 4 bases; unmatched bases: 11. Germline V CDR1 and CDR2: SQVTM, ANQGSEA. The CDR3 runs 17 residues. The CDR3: CSVEVSTSGPHYNEQFF. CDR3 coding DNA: TGCAGCGTTGAAGTAAGCACTAGCGGGCCGCATTACAATGAGCAGTTCTTC.

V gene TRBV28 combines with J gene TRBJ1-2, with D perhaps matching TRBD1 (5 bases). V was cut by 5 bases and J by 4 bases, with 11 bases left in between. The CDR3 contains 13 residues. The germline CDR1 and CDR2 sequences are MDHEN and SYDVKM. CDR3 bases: TGTGCCAGCAGTCCGGGGGTGTCCTATGGCTACACCTTC. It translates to CASSPGVSYGYTF.

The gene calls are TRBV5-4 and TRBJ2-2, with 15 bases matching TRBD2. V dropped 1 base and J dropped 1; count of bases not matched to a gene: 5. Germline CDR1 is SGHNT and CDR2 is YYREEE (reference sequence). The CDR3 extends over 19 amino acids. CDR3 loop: CASSLTGTSGRLNTGELFF. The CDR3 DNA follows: TGTGCCAGCAGCTTGACCGGGACTAGCGGGAGGCTGAACACCGGGGAGCTGTTTTTT.

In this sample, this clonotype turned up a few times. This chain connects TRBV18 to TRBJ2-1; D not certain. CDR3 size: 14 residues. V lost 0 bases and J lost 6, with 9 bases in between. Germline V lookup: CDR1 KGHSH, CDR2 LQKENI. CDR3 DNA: TGTGCCAGCTCACCACCGCGTACTCTCAATGAGCAGTTCTTC. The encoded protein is CASSPPRTLNEQFF.

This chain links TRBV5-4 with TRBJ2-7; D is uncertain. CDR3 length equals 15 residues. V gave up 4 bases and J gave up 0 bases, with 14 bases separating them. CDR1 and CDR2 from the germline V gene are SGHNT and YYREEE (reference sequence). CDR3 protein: CASSQGPRPSYEQYF. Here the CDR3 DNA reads TGTGCCAGCAGCCAAGGACCCCGCCCCTCCTACGAGCAGTACTTC.